This T cell receptor beta chain comes out of a study of neurological immune-mediated disorders. The authors made cDNA by 5'RACE with 10-nucleotide random UMIs. TCRdb analysed the 5' RACE reads with MiXCR anew, one entry per CDR3 protein. The repertoire holds about 66,000 distinct CDR3 sequences, with nearly 3.5% as singletons. This clonotype was seen at least ten times. The antigen is not known. V gave up 3 bases and J gave up 7 bases, with 19 bases separating them. The CDR3 covers 16 residues. CDR1 is ENHRY, CDR2 SYGVKD, per germline. For the unsorted libraries, 2 million PBMCs stored at -80 C served as input. Points from the study as a whole: In HTLV-1-associated myelopathy, TCR clonal expansion was greatest, whereas multiple sclerosis had the least, falling below healthy controls. None of the CDR3 amino acid sequences in expanded clones turned up in more than one subject, which points to private repertoires in all groups.

Sequencing was performed on PBMCs. The rearrangement uses TRBV10-3 and TRBJ2-1; D perhaps matches TRBD2 (5 bases). The sequence was collected from a man aged 40-49 years with multiple sclerosis. The CDR3 reads CAISDVPGSSRNEQFF. The CDR3 DNA follows: TGTGCCATCAGTGACGTTCCGGGATCCTCTCGAAATGAGCAGTTCTTC.